This TCR beta chain was sequenced in a study of T cell responses to AZD1222 COVID-19 vaccine. Study outcomes and limitations: Only 5 to 7 AZD1222 recipients were seropositive at baseline. Mostly white British, mostly female donors; authors suggested clonal diversity may be underestimated.

Worth noting for this clone: Its antigen is undetermined.

V gave up 1 base and J gave up 4 bases; unmatched junction bases: 8. CDR3 length: 16 residues. Germline lookup yields CDR1 SGHTA and CDR2 FQGTGA. Assay used: immunoSEQ multiplex PCR; TCRdb lists only in-frame clones, some missing. The top ten clones hold about 1.5% of a sample with under 150,000 clones, roughly 85% of them seen once. The sequence was collected from an adult in good health. The sample was peripheral blood, taken on day 0 of AZD1222 vaccination. The J gene is TRBJ1-2, the V gene TRBV7-3; 8 bases are shared with TRBD1. The DNA of the CDR3 is TGTGCCAGCAGCTTAATTGGGGGGACAGGCTCCTATGGCTACACCTTC. This translates into CASSLIGGTGSYGYTF.